The 2 T cell receptor beta chains listed next were all sequenced from one sample in a study of shared clonotypes between healthy human individuals (TCRdb year 2020). The library relied on the immunoSEQ multiplex PCR assay. TCRdb stores this immuneACCESS table with in-frame sequences only. Part of the clones is absent; in the studies checked, under half of the shortfall reflects unresolved V genes, and no reason is known for the rest. In this sample the table shows 650,000 to 800,000 clones, around 77% of which occur a single time. The ten largest clones represent roughly 1.8% of the sample. Material: memory CD4+ T cells sorted from blood. The cell subset or site label corresponds to: CD45RA-negative fraction. These receptors were collected from a woman in her twenties or thirties in good health.

The chain employs TRBV29-1 and TRBJ2-5; D may be TRBD2 (6 bases). CDR3 length equals 14 residues. Trimming stripped 4 bases from V and 4 bases from J, with 16 bases between. The V gene's germline CDR1 is SQVTM and CDR2 ANQGSEA. DNA of the CDR3: TGCAGCGTTGCAGGCGGGCAGGGAGGAGAGACCCAGTACTTC. Its translation: CSVAGGQGGETQYF.

V usage is TRBV5-8 and J usage is TRBJ2-5, with D possibly being TRBD1 or TRBD2 (5 bases each). The CDR3 runs to 17 residues. V was pared by 1 base and J by 1 base, with 17 bases between. Germline lookup yields CDR1 SGHTS and CDR2 YDEGEE. The CDR3 region is CASSLLTGPAPQETQYF. The CDR3 bases are TGTGCCAGCAGCTTGCTCACGGGACCCGCCCCCCAAGAGACCCAGTACTTC.